This T cell receptor beta chain was captured in a study of control samples from healthy donors and cancer patients. Sequencing was performed with immunoSEQ multiplex PCR; in TCRdb, only in-frame clones are kept and a portion is missing. The data hold under 150,000 clones, with roughly 87% observed a single time. The CDR3 totals 14 residues. From germline, CDR1 is SGHTA and CDR2 FQGTGA. The V gene lost 1 base and the J gene lost 2 bases, with 8 bases spanning the gap. The sequence was collected from a man aged 40-49 years in good health. Input material: blood. J is TRBJ1-1 and V is TRBV7-3; D might be TRBD1 (5 bases). The CDR3 reads CASSLNGANTEAFF. Written as DNA, the CDR3 is TGTGCCAGCAGCTTAAATGGGGCCAACACTGAAGCTTTCTTT.